This TCR beta chain derives from a study of T cell responses to AZD1222 COVID-19 vaccine. CDR1 is GTSNPN, CDR2 SVGIG, per germline (reference sequence). V was clipped by 1 base and J by 0 bases; unmatched bases: 4. The CDR3 runs 15 residues. Sequenced by immunoSEQ multiplex PCR; TCRdb stores in-frame clones only, minus some. The sample records more than 140,000 clones, more than 70% being singletons. The sequencing used peripheral blood, collected on day 0 of MenACWY control vaccination. The source of this sequence is an adult in good health. This rearrangement joins TRBV30 to TRBJ1-2; 8 nucleotides agree with TRBD1. The CDR3 DNA is TGTGCCTGGAGTGCACCGACAGGGGCTAACTATGGCTACACCTTC. Protein product: CAWSAPTGANYGYTF.